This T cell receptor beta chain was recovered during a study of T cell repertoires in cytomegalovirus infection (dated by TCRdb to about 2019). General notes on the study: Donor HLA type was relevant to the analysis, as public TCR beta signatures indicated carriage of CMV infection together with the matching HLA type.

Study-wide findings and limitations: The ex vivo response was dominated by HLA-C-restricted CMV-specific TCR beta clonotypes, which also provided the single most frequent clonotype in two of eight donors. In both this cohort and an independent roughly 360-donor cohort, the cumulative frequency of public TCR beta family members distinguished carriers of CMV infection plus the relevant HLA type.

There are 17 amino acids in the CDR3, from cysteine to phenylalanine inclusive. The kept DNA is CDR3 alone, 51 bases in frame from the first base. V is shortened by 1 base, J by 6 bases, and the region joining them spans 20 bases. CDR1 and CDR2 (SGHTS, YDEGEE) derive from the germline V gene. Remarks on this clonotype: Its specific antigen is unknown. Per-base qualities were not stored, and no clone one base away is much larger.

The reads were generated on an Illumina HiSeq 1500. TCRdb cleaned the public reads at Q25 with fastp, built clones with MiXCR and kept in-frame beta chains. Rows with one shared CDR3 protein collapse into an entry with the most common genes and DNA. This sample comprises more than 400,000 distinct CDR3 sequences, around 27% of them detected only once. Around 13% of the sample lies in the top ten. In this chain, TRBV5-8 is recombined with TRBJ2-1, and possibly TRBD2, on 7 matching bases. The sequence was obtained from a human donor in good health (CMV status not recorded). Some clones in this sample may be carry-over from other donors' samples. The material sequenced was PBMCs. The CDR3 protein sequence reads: CASSLHMLVGGANEQFF. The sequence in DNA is TGTGCCAGCAGCTTGCACATGTTGGTGGGGGGGGCCAATGAGCAGTTCTTC.